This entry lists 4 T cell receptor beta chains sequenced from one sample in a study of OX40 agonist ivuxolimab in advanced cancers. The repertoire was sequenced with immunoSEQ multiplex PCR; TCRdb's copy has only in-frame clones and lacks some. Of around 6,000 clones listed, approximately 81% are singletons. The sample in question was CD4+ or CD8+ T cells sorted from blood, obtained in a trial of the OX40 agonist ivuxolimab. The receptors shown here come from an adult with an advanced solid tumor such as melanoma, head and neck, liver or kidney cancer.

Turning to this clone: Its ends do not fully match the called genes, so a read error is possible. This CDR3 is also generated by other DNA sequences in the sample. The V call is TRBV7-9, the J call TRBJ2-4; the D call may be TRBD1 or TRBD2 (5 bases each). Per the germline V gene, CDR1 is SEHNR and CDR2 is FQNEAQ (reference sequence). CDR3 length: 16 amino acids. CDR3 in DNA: TGTGCCAGCAGCCTCGTGCTTGGGGGACCCAAAAACATTCAGTATTTC. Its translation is CASSLVLGGPKNIQYF.

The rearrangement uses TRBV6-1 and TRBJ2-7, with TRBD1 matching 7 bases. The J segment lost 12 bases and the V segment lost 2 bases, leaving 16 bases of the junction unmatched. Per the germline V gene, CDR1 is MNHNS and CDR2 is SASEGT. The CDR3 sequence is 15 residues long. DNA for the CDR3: TGTGCCAGCAGTGAAATCCGACAGGGTGTATGGTTTCGGTACTTC. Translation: CASSEIRQGVWFRYF.

CDR3 amino acids: CATLDGKGYGYTF. The CDR3 region has the DNA TGTGCCACTCTGGACGGGAAGGGGTATGGCTACACCTTC. The V and J genes are TRBV7-2 and TRBJ1-2; possible D gene TRBD1, 5 bases. CDR3 length equals 13 residues. The V end lost 10 bases, the J end lost 5 bases, and 17 bases lay between the germline ends. Germline CDR1 reads SGHTA; CDR2 reads FQGNSA.

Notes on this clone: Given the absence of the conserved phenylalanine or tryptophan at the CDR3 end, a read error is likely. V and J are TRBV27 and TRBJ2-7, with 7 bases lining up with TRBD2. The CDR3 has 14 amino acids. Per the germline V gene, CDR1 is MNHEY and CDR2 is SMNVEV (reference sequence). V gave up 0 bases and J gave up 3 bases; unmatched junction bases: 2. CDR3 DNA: TGTGCCAGCAGTTTATCCGGGGGGATCTACGAGCAGTACCTC. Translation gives CASSLSGGIYEQYL.